These 32 T cell receptor beta chains came from one sample sequenced in a study of a mutant IDH1 vaccine in newly diagnosed glioma. Specified time point: week 23, last vaccination. Alongside topical imiquimod, each dose of vaccine comprised 300 ug of mutant IDH1 20-mer peptide. The method was immunoSEQ multiplex PCR; TCRdb's version includes in-frame clones alone and lacks a portion of them. The data contain 41,000 or so clones, more than 60% of them singletons. For these TCRs, the target antigens are not known. The sequences come from PBMCs, collected from a glioma patient whose treatment included an IDH1 peptide vaccine. The receptors derive from a woman aged 40 to 50 with glioma. Some clones in this sample may be carry-over from other donors' samples.

CDR3 region: CASIDVKETQYF. The CDR3 nucleotides are TGTGCCAGCATTGATGTGAAAGAGACCCAGTACTTC. The chain employs TRBV6-5 and TRBJ2-5; D remains unclear. V shed 7 bases and J shed 3 bases, with 9 bases lying between them. CDR1 is MNHEY and CDR2 is SVGAGI in the germline V gene. This CDR3 is built from 12 residues.

This clone was detected a few times. The V call is TRBV9, the J call TRBJ1-3; 11 bases match TRBD1. Unmatched junction bases numbered 3, after V lost 3 bases and J lost 7 bases. The germline gives CDR1 SGDLS, CDR2 YYNGEE. The CDR3 has 14 amino acids. As DNA, the CDR3 is TGTGCCAGCAGCGGTCGGGACAGGGGGAACACCATATATTTT. It specifies CASSGRDRGNTIYF.

The rearrangement joins TRBV7-2 to TRBJ2-3; 9 bases fit TRBD2. The germline V gene encodes CDR1 SGHTA and CDR2 FQGNSA. This CDR3 spans 17 amino acids. V gave up 5 bases and J gave up 0 bases; unmatched junction bases: 9. Here the CDR3 reads CASSLPRLAASTDTQYF. The CDR3 DNA sequence: TGTGCCAGCAGCCTACCCCGACTAGCGGCTAGCACAGATACGCAGTATTTT.

The gene calls are TRBV7-2 and TRBJ1-4, with 9 bases lining up with TRBD1. The CDR3 covers 14 residues. The germline V gene has CDR1 SGHTA and CDR2 FQGNSA. The trim removed 6 bases at V and 7 bases at J, leaving 6 bases unmatched. CDR3 sequence: CASRAGTGSEKLFF. CDR3 coding DNA: TGTGCCAGCAGGGCCGGGACAGGGAGTGAAAAACTGTTTTTT.

The chain has TRBV5-6 and TRBJ1-5; possibly TRBD1 for D (6 bases). V was pared by 6 bases and J by 3 bases, with 7 bases between. The germline gives CDR1 SGHDT, CDR2 YYEEEE. CDR3 size: 12 residues. The chain's CDR3 is CASNRVNQPQHF. The CDR3 coding sequence is TGTGCCAGCAACAGGGTCAATCAGCCCCAGCATTTT. Complete variable domain (other parts from reference TRBV5-6 and TRBJ1-5): DAGVTQSPTHLIKTRGQQVTLRCSPKSGHDTVSWYQQALGQGPQFIFQYYEEEERQRGNFPDRFSGHQFPNYSSELNVNALLLGDSALYLCASNRVNQPQHFGDGTRLSIL.

The chain links TRBV19 to TRBJ2-3, with D possibly TRBD2 on 6 matching bases. Germline CDR1 reads LNHDA; CDR2 reads SQIVND (reference sequence). V lost 5 bases to trimming and J lost 4 bases, with 16 bases between them. The CDR3 has 15 residues. The CDR3 here is CASSPPGGWADTQYF. CDR3 DNA sequence: TGTGCCAGTAGTCCGCCTGGAGGGTGGGCAGATACGCAGTATTTT. Based on the CDR3 plus reference TRBV19 and TRBJ2-3, the full variable domain is DGGITQSPKYLFRKEGQNVTLSCEQNLNHDAMYWYRQDPGQGLRLIYYSQIVNDFQKGDIAEGYSVSREKKESFPLTVTSAQKNPTAFYLCASSPPGGWADTQYFGPGTRLTVL.

The V and J genes are TRBV4-3 and TRBJ2-2, with D perhaps being TRBD1 or TRBD2 (5 bases each). V was clipped by 0 bases and J by 6 bases, with 8 bases between them. Germline V CDR1 and CDR2: LGHNA, YSLEER. The CDR3 spans 14 residues. This CDR3 reads CASSQEGVAGELFF. CDR3 sequence (DNA): TGCGCCAGCAGCCAAGAGGGGGTTGCCGGGGAGCTGTTTTTT.

The chain is built from TRBV5-5 and TRBJ2-2; 11 positions match TRBD2. V gave up 3 bases and J gave up 6 bases; unmatched junction bases: 4. The germline V gene encodes CDR1 SGHKS and CDR2 YYEKEE (reference sequence). This CDR3 has 15 residues. The CDR3 here is CASSSPSGGPGELFF. CDR3 DNA: TGTGCCAGCAGCTCTCCTAGCGGGGGGCCCGGGGAGCTGTTTTTT.

This clone has only a few counts. V and J are TRBV6-5 and TRBJ1-2; TRBD1 is a possible D gene (6 bases). V was pared by 0 bases and J by 7 bases, with 12 bases between. The CDR3 runs to 14 residues. Germline V gene data show CDR1 as MNHEY and CDR2 as SVGAGI. CDR3 nucleotide sequence: TGTGCCAGCAGTTACTCAGGGGGACCCAGTGGCTACACCTTC. It encodes CASSYSGGPSGYTF.

J is TRBJ1-2 and V is TRBV6-1, with D possibly matching TRBD1 (5 bases). The length of the CDR3 is 12 residues. From germline, CDR1 is MNHNS and CDR2 SASEGT. V was cut by 3 bases and J by 6 bases, with 8 bases left in between. The CDR3 sequence is CASSEEGHGYTF. CDR3 DNA: TGTGCCAGCAGTGAGGAGGGACATGGCTACACCTTC.

The V call is TRBV2, the J call TRBJ1-5, with 10 nucleotides matching TRBD1. Germline V gene lookup returns CDR1 SNHLY and CDR2 FYNNEI. The CDR3 spans 15 residues. V gave up 6 bases and J gave up 4 bases; unmatched junction bases: 6. Here the CDR3 DNA reads TGTGCCAGCAGGGCGGACAGGGGGACTAATCAGCCCCAGCATTTT. Translated: CASRADRGTNQPQHF.

CDR3 amino acids: CASSFRTGELFF. CDR3 DNA: TGTGCCAGCAGTTTTCGGACTGGGGAGCTGTTTTTT. The chain employs TRBV27 and TRBJ2-2; D possibly corresponds to TRBD2 (5 bases). Looked up from germline, CDR1 is MNHEY and CDR2 is SMNVEV (reference sequence). The CDR3 contains 12 residues. Trimming stripped 3 bases from V and 8 bases from J, with 7 bases between.

Details on this clone: The junction departs from germline at one end; a sequencing error may be responsible. This chain links TRBV7-7 with TRBJ2-3; possible D gene TRBD2, 5 bases. This CDR3 region has 14 residues. CDR1 SSHAT and CDR2 FNYEAQ come from the germline V gene (reference sequence). DNA for the CDR3: TGTGCTAGCAGCTTATTCGGGGTCACAGATACGCAGTATTTT. This sequence encodes CASSLFGVTDTQYF. Full variable domain (missing parts from reference TRBV7-7 and TRBJ2-3): GAGVSQSPRYKVTKRGQDVTLRCDPISSHATLYWYQQALGQGPEFLTYFNYEAQPDKSGLPSDRFSAERPEGSISTLTIQRTEQRDSAMYRCASSLFGVTDTQYFGPGTRLTVL.

In its sample, this clone ranks as medium-sized (0.01 to 0.1%). This sequence joins TRBV19 and TRBJ1-2; possible D gene TRBD1, 6 bases. This CDR3 comprises 10 residues. Trimming left V 8 bases short and J 7 bases short, with 8 bases between. Germline V gene data show CDR1 as LNHDA and CDR2 as SQIVND (reference sequence). The CDR3 bases are TGTGCCAGTTACAGGGTTGGCTACACCTTC. Its protein product is CASYRVGYTF. The variable domain in full, with the rest retrieved from reference TRBV19 and TRBJ1-2, is DGGITQSPKYLFRKEGQNVTLSCEQNLNHDAMYWYRQDPGQGLRLIYYSQIVNDFQKGDIAEGYSVSREKKESFPLTVTSAQKNPTAFYLCASYRVGYTFGSGTRLTVV.

The sample holds a few counts of this clone. This chain joins TRBV7-2 and TRBJ2-7; D is possibly TRBD1 (6 bases). Germline CDR1 is SGHTA and CDR2 is FQGNSA. The CDR3 extends over 16 amino acids. Trimming pared 1 base from V and 1 base from J, leaving 14 bases between. The CDR3 DNA reads TGTGCCAGCAGCTTAGGGGACATAAGCTATTCCTACGAGCAGTACTTC. Translated: CASSLGDISYSYEQYF.

This chain uses TRBV5-1 with TRBJ2-7; 7 bases fit TRBD1. The V gene's germline CDR1 is SGHRS and CDR2 YFSETQ. The CDR3 length is 10 residues. The CDR3 DNA reads as TGCGCCAGCAGCCCGACGCGACAGGGAGTG. Protein sequence: CASSPTRQGV.

This clone was detected only a few times. The chain has TRBV14 and TRBJ2-1; 10 bases agree with TRBD2. V was pared by 3 bases and J by 7 bases, with 9 bases of the junction left unmatched. Germline assignment: CDR1 SGHDN and CDR2 FVKESK. The CDR3 loop spans 16 amino acids. The CDR3 protein is CASSHLAGAGGNEQFF. The CDR3, as DNA: TGTGCCAGCAGCCACCTAGCGGGGGCCGGAGGGAATGAGCAGTTCTTC. The whole variable domain, remainder taken from reference TRBV14 and TRBJ2-1, is EAGVTQFPSHSVIEKGQTVTLRCDPISGHDNLYWYRRVMGKEIKFLLHFVKESKQDESGMPNNRFLAERTGGTYSTLKVQPAELEDSGVYFCASSHLAGAGGNEQFFGPGTRLTVL.

The gene calls are TRBV5-1 and TRBJ1-1, with 8 bases lining up with TRBD1. V was pared by 0 bases and J by 4 bases, with 2 bases of the junction left unmatched. This CDR3 has 14 amino acids. Germline V gene data show CDR1 as SGHRS and CDR2 as YFSETQ. CDR3 nucleotide sequence: TGCGCCAGCAGCTTGGAGGGGACAGGCACTGAAGCTTTCTTT. The encoded protein is CASSLEGTGTEAFF. Full variable domain (remainder filled in from reference TRBV5-1 and TRBJ1-1): KAGVTQTPRYLIKTRGQQVTLSCSPISGHRSVSWYQQTPGQGLQFLFEYFSETQRNKGNFPGRFSGRQFSNSRSEMNVSTLELGDSALYLCASSLEGTGTEAFFGQGTRLTVV.

By share, this clone ranks as medium-sized. V gene TRBV4-2 combines with J gene TRBJ1-2; D uncertain. In germline, CDR1 is LGHNA, CDR2 YNFKEQ. The V end was cut by 1 base, the J end by 6 bases, with 12 bases between. The CDR3 is 14 residues long. CDR3 loop: CASSQAGGRDGYTF. CDR3 DNA sequence: TGTGCCAGCAGCCAAGCGGGCGGGCGGGATGGCTACACCTTC.

The V call is TRBV19, the J call TRBJ1-3; 7 bases are shared with TRBD1. After removal of 5 bases from V and 5 bases from J, the junction contained 3 bases not matched to a gene. Germline CDR1 is LNHDA and CDR2 is SQIVND (reference sequence). The CDR3 consists of 13 residues. CDR3: CASSLTGRNTIYF. CDR3 DNA sequence: TGTGCCAGTAGTCTGACAGGGAGAAACACCATATATTTT.

The gene calls are TRBV6-6 and TRBJ2-2, with TRBD1 matching 8 bases. This CDR3 comprises 15 residues. Germline-derived CDR1 and CDR2 are MNHNY and SVGAGI (reference sequence). V gave up 2 bases and J gave up 4 bases; unmatched junction bases: 3. The CDR3 nucleotides are TGTGCCAGCAGTTACCAGGGGGCGGGCACCGGGGAGCTGTTTTTT. Translating it yields CASSYQGAGTGELFF.

DNA for the CDR3: TGTGCCAGCAGCCCCTCTTTCTTTCGACAGGCCAACTCTGGAAACACCATATATTTT. Its protein is CASSPSFFRQANSGNTIYF. The chain carries TRBV11-3 and TRBJ1-3; possibly TRBD1 for D (6 bases). In germline, CDR1 is SGHNT, CDR2 YENEEA. The V and J ends lost 5 bases and 0 bases respectively, with 23 bases between them. This CDR3 spans 19 amino acids.

The rearrangement uses TRBV25-1 and TRBJ1-2; 7 nucleotides match TRBD1. This CDR3 is 14 amino acids long. J lost 4 bases, V lost 6 bases, and 8 bases had no gene match. The germline CDR1 and CDR2 sequences are MGHDK and SYGVNS. Written as DNA, the CDR3 is TGTGCCAGCAGCCAGACAGGGTATGGCTATGGCTACACCTTC. Its protein product is CASSQTGYGYGYTF.

This chain joins TRBV9 and TRBJ2-7; D might be TRBD1 or TRBD2, each matching 6 bases. V lost 3 bases and J lost 7, with 14 bases in between. The CDR3 runs 13 residues. Germline V gene data show CDR1 as SGDLS and CDR2 as YYNGEE. The CDR3 bases are TGTGCCAGCAGCGCTGGGGGGCAGCGTGAGCAGTACTTC. It codes for CASSAGGQREQYF.

V usage is TRBV10-3 and J usage is TRBJ2-5; 11 bases align to TRBD1. Germline values: CDR1 ENHRY, CDR2 SYGVKD. The CDR3 contains 15 residues. J lost 5 bases, V lost 3 bases, and 5 bases had no gene match. This CDR3 is CAISDRTGGAETQYF. DNA of the CDR3: TGTGCCATCAGTGATCGGACAGGGGGCGCCGAGACCCAGTACTTC.

The V gene is TRBV4-1, the J gene TRBJ2-7; D call uncertain. From germline, CDR1 is MGHRA and CDR2 YSYEKL. The CDR3 has 13 residues. Trimming pared 0 bases from V and 6 bases from J, leaving 9 bases between. CDR3 DNA: TGCGCCAGCAGCCAAGAAATGTCGCCCGAGCAGTACTTC. Translated, it gives CASSQEMSPEQYF.

This chain links TRBV27 with TRBJ2-1; 7 nucleotides match TRBD1. The CDR3 extends over 12 amino acids. V shed 11 bases, J shed 6 bases, and the junction held 7 bases outside the gene matches. Germline V gene data show CDR1 as MNHEY and CDR2 as SMNVEV (reference sequence). The CDR3 here is CASGQFSNEQFF. CDR3 bases: TGTGCCTCGGGACAGTTTAGCAATGAGCAGTTCTTC.

The J gene is TRBJ1-2, the V gene TRBV25-1, with a possible D match to TRBD1 (5 bases). Germline CDR1 reads MGHDK; CDR2 reads SYGVNS. The CDR3 spans 12 residues. The ends were cut back, 5 bases at V and 1 base at J, with 5 bases in the middle. The CDR3 sequence: CASSQGNYGYTF. The CDR3 DNA reads TGTGCCAGCAGTCAGGGTAACTATGGCTACACCTTC.

CDR3 protein: CASSRTSGLGTSNTGELFF. As DNA, the CDR3 is TGTGCCAGCAGTAGGACTAGCGGACTTGGGACATCGAACACCGGGGAGCTGTTTTTT. V gene TRBV13 combines with J gene TRBJ2-2, with 10 bases aligning to TRBD2. Germline-derived CDR1 and CDR2 are PRHDT and FYEKMQ (reference sequence). The CDR3 extends over 19 amino acids. V lost 6 bases, J lost 0 bases, and 13 bases stayed unmatched.

The chain links TRBV5-1 to TRBJ2-1; TRBD1 or TRBD2 may be the D gene (5 bases each). The V end lost 0 bases, the J end lost 6 bases, and 13 bases lay between the germline ends. Germline V lookup: CDR1 SGHRS, CDR2 YFSETQ. CDR3 size: 15 residues. For the CDR3, the DNA is TGCGCCAGCAGCTTGGGGGACGGCCCCCTCAATGAGCAGTTCTTC. As protein: CASSLGDGPLNEQFF.

J is TRBJ2-5 and V is TRBV7-6; 9 bases align to TRBD1. V lost 6 bases to trimming and J lost 5 bases; unmatched junction nucleotides: 13. This CDR3 contains 16 residues. Germline CDR1 SGHVS, CDR2 FNYEAQ. Here the CDR3 reads CASSLRSPGQGETQYF. DNA of the CDR3: TGTGCCAGCAGTCTTCGGAGCCCGGGACAGGGCGAGACCCAGTACTTC.

This chain uses TRBV7-9 with TRBJ2-1, with unresolved D. The germline gives CDR1 SEHNR, CDR2 FQNEAQ (reference sequence). The CDR3 is 12 amino acids. Trimming left V 2 bases short and J 4 bases short, with 3 bases between. The CDR3 spells CASSLRYNEQFF. The CDR3, as DNA: TGTGCCAGCAGCTTACGATACAATGAGCAGTTCTTC.